Given below is one T cell receptor (beta chain) in context. The target antigen is unknown. The source of the sample is a study of OX40 agonist ivuxolimab in advanced cancers. Study as a whole: Patients were infused with ivuxolimab every 2 weeks at 0.01 to 10 mg/kg. Three patients had partial responses: one hepatocellular carcinoma, two cutaneous melanoma. Study outcomes and limitations: Determination of antigen specificity was not performed for the expanded peripheral T cells.

V was shortened by 3 bases and J by 6 bases, with 18 bases between the two germline ends. Looked up from germline, CDR1 is GTSNPN and CDR2 is SVGIG (reference sequence). This CDR3 is 14 amino acids long. Clones were read by immunoSEQ multiplex PCR, and TCRdb kept only the in-frame ones, dropping some. The table lists tens of thousands of clones, about nine tenths of them singletons. Here the sequenced sample was CD4+ or CD8+ T cells sorted from blood, taken in a trial of the OX40 agonist ivuxolimab. The sequence derives from an adult with an advanced solid tumor such as melanoma, head and neck, liver or kidney cancer. V usage is TRBV30 and J usage is TRBJ2-7; unclear D gene. CDR3 sequence (DNA): TGTGCCTGGAGGACCGGGTCCGACTTCTCCGAGCAGTACTTC. It translates to CAWRTGSDFSEQYF.